The 13 T cell receptor beta chains given below trace back to one sample, sequenced in a study of human T cells and chemical hapten exposure. Sample time point: pre-sensitization, week 0. Treatment noted: therapeutic diphenylcyclopropenone sensitization with weekly scalp DPC. TCRdb analysed the RACE reads with MiXCR anew, one entry per CDR3 protein. Of 250,000 to 300,000 distinct CDR3 sequences listed, approximately 7.5% are singletons. The input for sequencing was whole blood, taken in connection with sensitization to the hapten diphenylcyclopropenone (DPC). These receptors all stem from a young man with alopecia areata. Some clones in this sample may be carry-over from other donors' samples.

This chain links TRBV5-5 with TRBJ1-2; D is perhaps TRBD1 (6 bases). Germline assignment: CDR1 SGHKS and CDR2 YYEKEE (reference sequence). V was pared by 1 base and J by 8 bases, with 15 bases between. CDR3 length: 14 residues. CDR3 sequence: CASSLLYREGGYTF. Written as DNA, the CDR3 is TGTGCCAGCAGCTTGTTATACAGGGAGGGCGGCTACACCTTC.

This clonotype was observed at least ten times. The V call is TRBV29-1, the J call TRBJ2-1; the D gene is possibly TRBD2 (6 bases). Per germline, CDR1 SQVTM and CDR2 ANQGSEA. The CDR3 is 15 amino acids. The V gene lost 4 bases and the J gene lost 0 bases, with 13 bases spanning the gap. The CDR3 nucleotides read TGCAGCGTTGCCGGGACTCAGAGCTCCTACAATGAGCAGTTCTTC. Its protein product is CSVAGTQSSYNEQFF.

The chain couples TRBV4-3 to TRBJ1-4; D is unclear. Germline V gene data show CDR1 as LGHNA and CDR2 as YSLEER. The CDR3 loop spans 15 amino acids. V was clipped by 0 bases and J by 4 bases, with 9 bases between them. CDR3 protein: CASSQDHRFNEKLFF. Written as DNA, the CDR3 is TGCGCCAGCAGCCAAGATCACCGATTTAATGAAAAACTGTTTTTT.

The genes are TRBV4-3 and TRBJ1-1; D gene ambiguous. V was clipped by 2 bases and J by 0 bases, with 7 bases between them. The CDR3 length is 14 residues. Germline V gene sequence: CDR1 LGHNA, CDR2 YSLEER. CDR3 DNA sequence: TGCGCCAGCAGCCAACGAGCCTTGAACACTGAAGCTTTCTTT. Translation gives CASSQRALNTEAFF.

The rearrangement joins TRBV24-1 to TRBJ2-3; D ambiguous. Per germline, CDR1 KGHDR and CDR2 SFDVKD. V gave up 1 base and J gave up 1 base, with 8 bases separating them. There are 15 residues in the CDR3. CDR3 region: CATSDFQVGTDTQYF. CDR3 nucleotides: TGTGCCACCAGTGATTTTCAGGTTGGCACAGATACGCAGTATTTT.

This clonotype was seen a handful of times. CDR3 DNA sequence: TGCGCCAGCAGCCCCGGGACTAGCGGGCGGAATGAGCAGTTCTTC. This gives the protein CASSPGTSGRNEQFF. J is TRBJ2-1 and V is TRBV5-1, with 12 bases that match TRBD2. The V segment lost 4 bases and the J segment 7 bases; nucleotides outside the gene matches: 6. The germline V gene has CDR1 SGHRS and CDR2 YFSETQ. CDR3 length equals 15 residues.

This clonotype was detected many times. CDR3 sequence (DNA): TGTGCCACCATCCTACCAGGAGATGGCTACACCTTC. As protein: CATILPGDGYTF. This rearrangement joins TRBV12-3 or TRBV12-4 to TRBJ1-2, with D unclear. The CDR3 length is 12 residues. Trimming left V 10 bases short and J 6 bases short, with 15 bases between.

The chain links TRBV10-3 to TRBJ1-6, with 7 bases identical to TRBD1. The CDR3 totals 15 residues. Germline V lookup: CDR1 ENHRY, CDR2 SYGVKD. The ends lost 4 bases at V and 5 bases at J; junction bases unmatched: 5. The CDR3 coding sequence is TGTGCCATCAGTGGGACAGGAGGAGATAATTCACCCCTCCACTTT. This translates into CAISGTGGDNSPLHF.

This clonotype has more than one count but fewer than ten. CDR3 sequence: CASSPPGVSGELFF. The CDR3 DNA follows: TGTGCCAGCAGCCCACCGGGGGTCTCCGGGGAGCTGTTTTTT. The chain carries TRBV28 and TRBJ2-2; D perhaps matches TRBD2 (6 bases). The CDR3 length is 14 residues. V was shortened by 6 bases and J by 6 bases, with 14 bases between the two germline ends. CDR1 and CDR2 (germline): MDHEN, SYDVKM.

This clonotype was counted at least ten times. This sequence joins TRBV5-1 and TRBJ1-2, with TRBD1 as a possible D gene (5 bases). Germline V gene lookup returns CDR1 SGHRS and CDR2 YFSETQ. This CDR3 comprises 13 residues. Trimming stripped 4 bases from V and 6 bases from J, with 13 bases between. The DNA of the CDR3 is TGCGCCAGCAGCGTTCAGGGCGGGGATGGCTACACCTTC. This encodes CASSVQGGDGYTF.

In its sample, this clonotype was seen a few times. The chain joins TRBV5-1 to TRBJ2-2; no reliable D call. V lost 0 bases, J lost 3 bases, and 6 bases lay in between. CDR3 length: 14 residues. Germline V lookup: CDR1 SGHRS, CDR2 YFSETQ. CDR3 protein: CASSLEGYTGELFF. For the CDR3, the DNA is TGCGCCAGCAGCTTGGAAGGGTACACCGGGGAGCTGTTTTTT.

The gene calls are TRBV28 and TRBJ1-5; D gene unclear. Trimming stripped 4 bases from V and 0 bases from J, with 16 bases between. The CDR3 consists of 17 residues. In germline, CDR1 is MDHEN, CDR2 SYDVKM. Here the CDR3 reads CASSSYKSEASNQPQHF. The CDR3, as DNA: TGTGCCAGCAGTTCCTACAAATCCGAAGCTAGCAATCAGCCCCAGCATTTT.

This clonotype was recorded a few times. The chain recombines TRBV4-3 with TRBJ1-4; 10 bases fit TRBD1. The germline V gene encodes CDR1 LGHNA and CDR2 YSLEER. The V and J ends lost 0 bases and 8 bases, in that order; junction bases with no gene match: 15. The CDR3 consists of 19 residues. In DNA, the CDR3 is TGCGCCAGCAGCCAAGATCGGAGACAGGGGGCCGTTTTAGGGGAAAAACTGTTTTTT. Translating it yields CASSQDRRQGAVLGEKLFF.